These 29 T cell receptor beta chains share one sample of origin, sequenced in a study of cytomegalovirus exposure and HLA in healthy donors. The PCR contained 60 Vbeta and 13 Jbeta primers. The method was immunoSEQ multiplex PCR; TCRdb's version includes in-frame clones alone and lacks a portion of them. This table holds some 150,000 clones, about 71% found once. The specimen sequenced was PBMCs. The receptors here all came from a woman aged 55-69 years in good health and CMV-seropositive.

This chain links TRBV6-5 with TRBJ2-5; 9 positions agree with TRBD1. Germline V gene data show CDR1 as MNHEY and CDR2 as SVGAGI. Trimming took 6 bases from V and 11 from J; bases not matched to a gene: 16. The CDR3 contains 15 residues. CDR3 sequence: CASSYNRDRAFEQYF. In DNA, the CDR3 is TGTGCCAGCAGCTACAACCGGGACAGGGCCTTTGAGCAGTACTTC.

This clone was counted a few times. The V gene is TRBV11-2, the J gene TRBJ1-2; D may be TRBD1 (5 bases). Trimming took 0 bases from V and 8 from J, leaving 10 bases between them. The CDR3 is 13 residues long. Germline loops: CDR1 SGHAT, CDR2 FQNNGV. The DNA of the CDR3 is TGTGCCAGCAGCTTAGAGGGGCTGGGGGGCTACACCTTC. Translated, it gives CASSLEGLGGYTF.

Note on this clone: A junction end diverges from the germline sequence, so it may reflect a read error. The rearrangement links TRBV7-9 to TRBJ2-7; 8 nucleotides agree with TRBD2. The CDR3 runs to 12 residues. Per the germline V gene, CDR1 is SEHNR and CDR2 is FQNEAQ (reference sequence). Written as DNA, the CDR3 is TGTTCCAGCAACGGGGGGGCAAACGAGCAGTACTTC. It codes for CSSNGGANEQYF.

This chain uses TRBV5-1 with TRBJ2-1, with TRBD1 matching 9 bases. The V gene's germline CDR1 is SGHRS and CDR2 YFSETQ. The V segment lost 3 bases and the J segment 2 bases; nucleotides outside the gene matches: 3. The CDR3 length is 15 residues. The CDR3 coding sequence is TGCGCCAGCAGCTGGGGACAGGGTGCCTACAATGAGCAGTTCTTC. Its protein is CASSWGQGAYNEQFF.

The CDR3 DNA is TGCGCCAGCAGCCAAGATCGGGGAGTGGGGACTAGCGCCTACAATGAGCAGTTCTTC. It is translated as CASSQDRGVGTSAYNEQFF. This chain links TRBV4-1 with TRBJ2-1, with TRBD2 matching 10 bases. This CDR3 is built from 19 residues. Germline values: CDR1 MGHRA, CDR2 YSYEKL. The V segment lost 0 bases and the J segment 2 bases; nucleotides outside the gene matches: 10.

CDR3 sequence: CASSLGTGTRSQPQHF. CDR3 DNA: TGTGCCAGCAGTTTGGGGACAGGGACCAGGTCCCAGCCCCAGCATTTT. The chain recombines TRBV28 with TRBJ1-5, with 9 bases matching TRBD1. The CDR3 has 16 amino acids. Germline V gene lookup returns CDR1 MDHEN and CDR2 SYDVKM. Unmatched junction bases numbered 10, after V lost 3 bases and J lost 7 bases.

The chain couples TRBV9 to TRBJ2-1, with 9 bases that match TRBD2. Per the germline V gene, CDR1 is SGDLS and CDR2 is YYNGEE. This CDR3 has 15 residues. V dropped 0 bases and J dropped 8; count of bases not matched to a gene: 6. The CDR3 nucleotides are TGTGCCAGCAGCGTAGTGGGACTAGCTGGCGATGAGCAGTTCTTC. It is translated as CASSVVGLAGDEQFF.

This rearrangement joins TRBV29-1 to TRBJ1-2, with 12 bases matching TRBD1. Germline CDR1 reads SQVTM; CDR2 reads ANQGSEA. The CDR3 length is 13 residues. V dropped 6 bases and J dropped 5; count of bases not matched to a gene: 4. In DNA, the CDR3 is TGCAGCGTGGGACAGGGGGCCCAGTATGGCTACACCTTC. Its translation is CSVGQGAQYGYTF.

The rearrangement uses TRBV6-6 and TRBJ1-5; D is ambiguous. Per the germline V gene, CDR1 is MNHNY and CDR2 is SVGAGI (reference sequence). This CDR3 comprises 14 residues. Trimming removed 3 bases at V and 5 bases at J, with 11 bases between. CDR3 amino acids: CASSYESIYQPQHF. The CDR3 DNA reads as TGTGCCAGCAGTTATGAAAGCATTTATCAGCCCCAGCATTTT.

Written as DNA, the CDR3 is TGTGCCAGTAGTAAAAGCGGGGTTACCTACGAGCAGTACTTC. It codes for CASSKSGVTYEQYF. The genes are TRBV19 and TRBJ2-7; 7 positions match TRBD2. V was pared by 4 bases and J by 2 bases, with 5 bases of the junction left unmatched. There are 14 residues in the CDR3. Germline V CDR1 and CDR2: LNHDA, SQIVND (reference sequence).

This sequence joins TRBV7-9 and TRBJ2-1, with D unclear. This CDR3 spans 13 amino acids. CDR1 and CDR2 (germline): SEHNR, FQNEAQ (reference sequence). V was shortened by 1 base and J by 10 bases, with 11 bases between the two germline ends. CDR3 nucleotide sequence: TGTGCCAGCAGCTTAGTCCTAGGAGACGAGCAGTTCTTC. Translated: CASSLVLGDEQFF.

This clone was observed a few times. The chain recombines TRBV5-1 with TRBJ1-1; 7 bases align to TRBD1. The CDR3 extends over 14 amino acids. Germline CDR1 SGHRS, CDR2 YFSETQ. V shed 4 bases, J shed 6 bases, and the junction held 9 bases outside the gene matches. The CDR3 reads CASSLEGARAEAFF. The CDR3 DNA is TGCGCCAGCAGCCTGGAGGGGGCGAGGGCTGAAGCTTTCTTT.

The J gene is TRBJ2-3, the V gene TRBV15; D is uncertain. The CDR3 extends over 15 amino acids. Germline V gene sequence: CDR1 LNHNV, CDR2 YYDKDF (reference sequence). Trimming stripped 3 bases from V and 2 bases from J, with 12 bases between. Written as DNA, the CDR3 is TGTGCCACCAGCAGTAACATGTTCCTCACAGATACGCAGTATTTT. It codes for CATSSNMFLTDTQYF.

The chain uses TRBV7-2 and TRBJ2-7; the D gene is possibly TRBD2 (6 bases). V was trimmed by 1 base and J by 2 bases, leaving 9 bases between them. This CDR3 has 14 residues. CDR1 SGHTA and CDR2 FQGNSA come from the germline V gene. CDR3 in DNA: TGTGCCAGCAGCTTAGAAACGGGAGCCTACGAGCAGTACTTC. Protein sequence: CASSLETGAYEQYF.

This clone was picked up one time. The V call is TRBV6-1, the J call TRBJ1-4; no clear D gene. Trimming removed 8 bases from V and 5 bases from J, with 3 bases in between. The CDR3 extends over 10 amino acids. Germline V gene data show CDR1 as MNHNS and CDR2 as SASEGT. The CDR3: CASENEKLFF. The CDR3 nucleotides read TGTGCCAGCGAGAATGAAAAACTGTTTTTT.

This clone was detected only once. This chain links TRBV19 with TRBJ2-7; TRBD2 agrees at 11 bases. With V trimmed by 2 bases and J by 4 bases, 4 bases remained unmatched. The germline CDR1 and CDR2 sequences are LNHDA and SQIVND (reference sequence). This CDR3 spans 15 amino acids. DNA for the CDR3: TGTGCCAGTAGTATACTAGCGGGAGGTATATACGAGCAGTACTTC. Amino acids: CASSILAGGIYEQYF.

The chain links TRBV28 to TRBJ1-5; 8 bases are shared with TRBD1. Looked up from germline, CDR1 is MDHEN and CDR2 is SYDVKM. The J segment lost 6 bases and the V segment lost 7 bases, leaving 5 bases of the junction unmatched. CDR3 size: 13 residues. The CDR3 DNA follows: TGTGCCAGCAAAGACAGGGGTGGTCAGCCCCAGCATTTT. It is translated as CASKDRGGQPQHF.

In this sample, this clone turned up once. The genes are TRBV2 and TRBJ2-7, with D unresolved. V shed 3 bases and J shed 1 base, with 7 bases lying between them. The CDR3 runs 13 residues. Per germline, CDR1 SNHLY and CDR2 FYNNEI. The CDR3 DNA reads as TGTGCCAGCAGTGATTTTCCTTCCTACGAGCAGTACTTC. It codes for CASSDFPSYEQYF.

The V gene is TRBV30, the J gene TRBJ2-7; D gene unclear. Trimming took off 3 bases at V and 7 bases at J, with 16 bases between the two ends. Germline V lookup: CDR1 GTSNPN, CDR2 SVGIG (reference sequence). This CDR3 is built from 13 residues. CDR3 sequence: CAWRALAPLEQYF. DNA of the CDR3: TGTGCCTGGAGAGCGTTGGCCCCCCTAGAGCAGTACTTC.

The chain recombines TRBV5-6 with TRBJ2-3, with unresolved D. Germline CDR1 SGHDT, CDR2 YYEEEE. CDR3 length equals 15 residues. The V gene lost 3 bases and the J gene lost 1 base, with 12 bases spanning the gap. The CDR3 DNA is TGTGCCAGCAGCTCCACGTACGGTGGCACAGATACGCAGTATTTT. The encoded protein is CASSSTYGGTDTQYF. The whole variable domain, filled in from reference TRBV5-6 and TRBJ2-3, reads DAGVTQSPTHLIKTRGQQVTLRCSPKSGHDTVSWYQQALGQGPQFIFQYYEEEERQRGNFPDRFSGHQFPNYSSELNVNALLLGDSALYLCASSSTYGGTDTQYFGPGTRLTVL.

The chain recombines TRBV5-4 with TRBJ2-2, with a tentative D call TRBD2 (5 bases). V was trimmed by 0 bases and J by 6 bases, leaving 9 bases between them. Germline CDR1 and CDR2: SGHNT and YYREEE (reference sequence). The CDR3 is made up of 14 amino acids. CDR3 protein: CASSLAGYPGELFF. In DNA, the CDR3 is TGTGCCAGCAGCTTGGCGGGATACCCCGGGGAGCTGTTTTTT.

For this clone: The junction does not match germline at one end; this may be a read error. The rearrangement uses TRBV5-4 and TRBJ2-1; no firm D call. CDR1 SGHNT and CDR2 YYREEE come from the germline V gene (reference sequence). The CDR3 extends over 16 amino acids. The CDR3 here is CASRLDGEYPYNEQFF. CDR3 coding DNA: TGTGCCAGCAGGTTGGACGGAGAATATCCCTACAATGAGCAGTTCTTC.

This clone came up once. The rearrangement uses TRBV30 and TRBJ1-2, with D unclear. Germline CDR1 is GTSNPN and CDR2 is SVGIG (reference sequence). V was pared by 2 bases and J by 7 bases, with 17 bases between. The CDR3 consists of 14 residues. CDR3 protein: CAWSPDRGRSGYTF. The DNA of the CDR3 is TGTGCCTGGAGTCCGGACCGGGGAAGGAGTGGCTACACCTTC.

This CDR3 reads CASSLRETNTEAFF. The CDR3 DNA reads as TGCGCCAGCAGCTTGAGGGAGACGAACACTGAAGCTTTCTTT. This chain joins TRBV5-1 and TRBJ1-1; D unclear. V was trimmed by 1 base and J by 1 base, leaving 8 bases between them. The CDR3 is 14 amino acids. The V gene's germline CDR1 is SGHRS and CDR2 YFSETQ.

The V and J genes are TRBV28 and TRBJ2-7; TRBD1 matches 9 bases. The CDR3 consists of 14 residues. Germline loops: CDR1 MDHEN, CDR2 SYDVKM. With 6 bases clipped from V and 4 bases from J, the junction kept 7 bases outside the gene matches. The CDR3 DNA reads as TGTGCCAGCAGAACAACAGGGGGCTTATACGAGCAGTACTTC. Residues: CASRTTGGLYEQYF.

V gene TRBV7-9 combines with J gene TRBJ1-1; tentative D call: TRBD1 (5 bases). V was trimmed by 5 bases and J by 4 bases, leaving 17 bases between them. The germline CDR1 and CDR2 sequences are SEHNR and FQNEAQ (reference sequence). This CDR3 is 15 amino acids long. CDR3 sequence reads: CASSQGRMGGTEAFF. The DNA of the CDR3 is TGTGCCAGCAGCCAGGGTCGGATGGGCGGCACTGAAGCTTTCTTT.

This rearrangement joins TRBV6-1 to TRBJ1-2; a possible D gene is TRBD1 (5 bases). Germline CDR1 reads MNHNS; CDR2 reads SASEGT. The CDR3 extends over 11 amino acids. Trimming removed 3 bases at V and 13 bases at J, with 12 bases between. CDR3 protein: CASSELFQGTF. The CDR3 DNA reads as TGTGCCAGCAGTGAGCTCTTCCAGGGCACCTTC.

This chain links TRBV27 with TRBJ2-3; maybe TRBD2 (5 bases). CDR1 and CDR2 (germline): MNHEY, SMNVEV (reference sequence). CDR3 length equals 11 residues. V was trimmed by 8 bases and J by 8 bases, leaving 11 bases between them. The CDR3 reads CASGREGTQYF. As DNA, the CDR3 is TGTGCCAGCGGCAGAGAGGGTACGCAGTATTTT.

This clone was observed a handful of times. The chain joins TRBV2 to TRBJ1-5; D remains unclear. The germline CDR1 and CDR2 sequences are SNHLY and FYNNEI. Deletions cut 5 bases from V and 2 bases from J, with 13 bases between. The CDR3 covers 15 residues. The CDR3 sequence is CASSLRTLGNQPQHF. CDR3 coding DNA: TGTGCCAGCAGTCTGCGAACCTTAGGCAATCAGCCCCAGCATTTT.